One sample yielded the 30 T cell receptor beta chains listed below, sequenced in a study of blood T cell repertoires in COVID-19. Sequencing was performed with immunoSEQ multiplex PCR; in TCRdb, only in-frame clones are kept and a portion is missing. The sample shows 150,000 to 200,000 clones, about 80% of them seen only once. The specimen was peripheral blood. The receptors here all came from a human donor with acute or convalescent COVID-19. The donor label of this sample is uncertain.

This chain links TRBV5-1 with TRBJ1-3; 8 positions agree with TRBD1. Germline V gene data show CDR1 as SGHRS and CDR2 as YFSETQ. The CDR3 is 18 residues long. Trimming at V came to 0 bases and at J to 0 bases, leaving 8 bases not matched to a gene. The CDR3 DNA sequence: TGCGCCAGCAGCTTGGGTTGGGACAGGAAACTCTCTGGAAACACCATATATTTT. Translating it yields CASSLGWDRKLSGNTIYF.

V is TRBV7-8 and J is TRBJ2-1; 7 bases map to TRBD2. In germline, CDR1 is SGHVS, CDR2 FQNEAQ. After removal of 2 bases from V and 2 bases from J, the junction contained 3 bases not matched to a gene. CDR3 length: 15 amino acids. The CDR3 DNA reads TGTGCCAGCAGCTTAAGGGAGGGCCCCTACAATGAGCAGTTCTTC. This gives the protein CASSLREGPYNEQFF.

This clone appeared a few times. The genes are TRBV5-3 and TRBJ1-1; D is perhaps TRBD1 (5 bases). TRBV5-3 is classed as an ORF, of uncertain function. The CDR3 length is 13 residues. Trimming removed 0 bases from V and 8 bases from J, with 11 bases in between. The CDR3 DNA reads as TGTGCCAGAAGCTTGGCGAAGGCAGGGGAAGCTTTCTTT. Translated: CARSLAKAGEAFF.

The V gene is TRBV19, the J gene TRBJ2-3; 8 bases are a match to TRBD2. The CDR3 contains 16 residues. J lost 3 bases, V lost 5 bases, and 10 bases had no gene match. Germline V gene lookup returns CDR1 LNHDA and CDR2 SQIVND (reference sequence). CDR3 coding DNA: TGTGCCAGTAGTGGAAACGGGGGGGCCTGGACAGATACGCAGTATTTT. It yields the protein CASSGNGGAWTDTQYF.

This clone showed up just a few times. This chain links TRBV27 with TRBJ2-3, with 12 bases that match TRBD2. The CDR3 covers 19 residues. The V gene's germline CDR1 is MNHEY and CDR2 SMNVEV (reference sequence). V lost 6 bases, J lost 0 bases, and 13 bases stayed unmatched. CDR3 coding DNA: TGTGCCAGCAGCCAAACCGACGGACTAGCGGGAATTAGCACAGATACGCAGTATTTT. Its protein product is CASSQTDGLAGISTDTQYF.

Written as DNA, the CDR3 is TGCGCCAGCAGCCAGGGGACAGGGATCCCCTACGAGCAGTACTTC. Amino acids: CASSQGTGIPYEQYF. The chain links TRBV23-1 to TRBJ2-7; TRBD1 matches at 9 bases. TRBV23-1 is an ORF for which the function is uncertain. V lost 6 bases, J lost 2 bases, and 8 bases stayed unmatched. This CDR3 contains 15 residues.

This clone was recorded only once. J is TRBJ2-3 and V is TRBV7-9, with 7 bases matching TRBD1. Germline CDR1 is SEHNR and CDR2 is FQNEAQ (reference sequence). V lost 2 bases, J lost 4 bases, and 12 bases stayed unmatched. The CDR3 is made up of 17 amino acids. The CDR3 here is CASSLRFLTGSPDTQYF. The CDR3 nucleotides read TGTGCCAGCAGCTTAAGGTTCTTGACAGGGAGCCCAGATACGCAGTATTTT.

For the CDR3, the DNA is TGTGCCAGCAGTCGGAGCTGGCAGGGCCATAGCAATCAGCCCCAGCATTTT. Protein product: CASSRSWQGHSNQPQHF. The chain combines TRBV6-2 or TRBV6-3 with TRBJ1-5; TRBD1 might be the D (5 bases). Deletions cut 5 bases from V and 0 bases from J, with 17 bases between. Germline CDR1 and CDR2: MNHEY and SVGEGT. The CDR3 has 17 residues.

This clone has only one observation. CDR3 protein: CASSLGQGVNSPLHF. CDR3 in DNA: TGTGCCAGCAGCTTGGGACAGGGAGTCAATTCACCCCTCCACTTT. The V and J genes are TRBV5-4 and TRBJ1-6; 7 bases fit TRBD1. J lost 7 bases, V lost 0 bases, and 4 bases had no gene match. This CDR3 has 15 residues. Germline V CDR1 and CDR2: SGHNT, YYREEE (reference sequence). The full variable domain, in which reference TRBV5-4 and TRBJ1-6 provide the parts outside the CDR3, is ETGVTQSPTHLIKTRGQQVTLRCSSQSGHNTVSWYQQALGQGPQFIFQYYREEENGRGNFPPRFSGLQFPNYSSELNVNALELDDSALYLCASSLGQGVNSPLHFGNGTRLTVT.

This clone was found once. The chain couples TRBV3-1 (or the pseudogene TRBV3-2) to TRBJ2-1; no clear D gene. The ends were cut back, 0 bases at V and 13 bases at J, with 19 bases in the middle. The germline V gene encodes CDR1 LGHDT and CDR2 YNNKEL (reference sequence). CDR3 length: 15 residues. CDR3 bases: TGTGCCAGCAGCCAAGATCCGACTGACCCGGGTCTACAGTTCTTC. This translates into CASSQDPTDPGLQFF.

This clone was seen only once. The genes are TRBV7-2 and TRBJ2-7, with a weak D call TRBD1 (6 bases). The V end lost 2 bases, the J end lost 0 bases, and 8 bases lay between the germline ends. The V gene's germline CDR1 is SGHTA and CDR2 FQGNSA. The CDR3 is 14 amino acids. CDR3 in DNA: TGTGCCAGCAGCTTAAGGGGGAACTCCTACGAGCAGTACTTC. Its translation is CASSLRGNSYEQYF.

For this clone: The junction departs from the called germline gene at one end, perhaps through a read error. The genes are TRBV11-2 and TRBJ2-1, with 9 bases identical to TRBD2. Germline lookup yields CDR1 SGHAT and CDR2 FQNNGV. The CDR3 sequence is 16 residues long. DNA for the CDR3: TGTGCCAGCAGCTCCCTACTAGCGGGCAGGCGTAGTGAGCAGCTCTTC. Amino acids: CASSSLLAGRRSEQLF. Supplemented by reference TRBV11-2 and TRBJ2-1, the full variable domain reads EAGVAQSPRYKIIEKRQSVAFWCNPISGHATLYWYQQILGQGPKLLIQFQNNGVVDDSQLPKDRFSAERLKGVDSTLKIQPAKLEDSAVYLCASSSLLAGRRSEQLFGPGTRLTVL.

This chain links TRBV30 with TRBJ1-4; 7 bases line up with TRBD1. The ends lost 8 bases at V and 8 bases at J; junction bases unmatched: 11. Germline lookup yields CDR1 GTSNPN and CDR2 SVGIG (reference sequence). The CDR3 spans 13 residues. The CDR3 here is CALQRRGTEKLFF. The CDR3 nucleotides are TGTGCCCTCCAACGCAGGGGGACAGAAAAACTGTTTTTT.

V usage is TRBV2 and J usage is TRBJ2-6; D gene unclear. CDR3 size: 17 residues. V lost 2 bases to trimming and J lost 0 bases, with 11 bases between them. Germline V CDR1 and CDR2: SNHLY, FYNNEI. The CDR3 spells CASSESLTRSGANVLTF. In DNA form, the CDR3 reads TGTGCCAGCAGTGAAAGTTTAACACGCTCTGGGGCCAACGTCCTGACTTTC.

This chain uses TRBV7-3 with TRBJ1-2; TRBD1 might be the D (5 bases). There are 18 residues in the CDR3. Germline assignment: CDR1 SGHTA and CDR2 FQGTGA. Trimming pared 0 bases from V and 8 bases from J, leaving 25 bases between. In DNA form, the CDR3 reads TGTGCCAGCAGCTTAACGGGAGGAGGGGACGATTACCCGCTCGGCTACACCTTC. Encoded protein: CASSLTGGGDDYPLGYTF.

The CDR3 is CAWSSSGRGTDTQYF. In nucleotides, the CDR3 is TGTGCCTGGAGCTCTAGCGGGAGGGGAACAGATACGCAGTATTTT. This sequence joins TRBV30 and TRBJ2-3; 12 positions agree with TRBD2. The germline V gene encodes CDR1 GTSNPN and CDR2 SVGIG (reference sequence). V lost 3 bases and J lost 3; bases outside the gene matches: 4. This CDR3 has 15 amino acids.

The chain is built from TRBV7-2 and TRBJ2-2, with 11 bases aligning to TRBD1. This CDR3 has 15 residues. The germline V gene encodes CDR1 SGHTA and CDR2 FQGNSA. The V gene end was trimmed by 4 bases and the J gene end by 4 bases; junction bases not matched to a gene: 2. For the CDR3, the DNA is TGTGCCAGCAGCTGGGACAGGGGGAGCACCGGGGAGCTGTTTTTT. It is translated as CASSWDRGSTGELFF.

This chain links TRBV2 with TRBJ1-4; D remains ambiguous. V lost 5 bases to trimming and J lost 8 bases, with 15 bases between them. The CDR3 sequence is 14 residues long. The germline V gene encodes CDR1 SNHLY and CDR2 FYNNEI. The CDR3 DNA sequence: TGTGCCAGCAGTCTCCTGGCTGGGAGCGAAAAACTGTTTTTT. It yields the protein CASSLLAGSEKLFF.

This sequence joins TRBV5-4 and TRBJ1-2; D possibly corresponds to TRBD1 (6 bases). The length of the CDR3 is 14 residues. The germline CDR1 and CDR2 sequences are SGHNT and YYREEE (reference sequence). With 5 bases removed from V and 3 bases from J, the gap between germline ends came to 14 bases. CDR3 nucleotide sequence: TGTGCCAGCAGAGGAAGGGGGGGGGACTATGGCTACACCTTC. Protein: CASRGRGGDYGYTF.

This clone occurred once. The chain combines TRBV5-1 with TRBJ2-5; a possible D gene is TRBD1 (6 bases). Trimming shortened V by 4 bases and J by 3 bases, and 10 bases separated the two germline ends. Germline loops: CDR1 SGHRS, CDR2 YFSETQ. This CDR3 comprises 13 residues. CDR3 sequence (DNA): TGCGCCAGCAGCGCCACAGGGAAAGAGACCCAGTACTTC. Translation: CASSATGKETQYF.

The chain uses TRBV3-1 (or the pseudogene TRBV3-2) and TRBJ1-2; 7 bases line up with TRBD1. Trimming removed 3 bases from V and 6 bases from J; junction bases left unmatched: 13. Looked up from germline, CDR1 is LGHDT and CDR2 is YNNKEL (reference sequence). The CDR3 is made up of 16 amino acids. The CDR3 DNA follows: TGTGCCAGCAGCCACTCACAGGGGTTAGATTCTGATGGCTACACCTTC. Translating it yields CASSHSQGLDSDGYTF.

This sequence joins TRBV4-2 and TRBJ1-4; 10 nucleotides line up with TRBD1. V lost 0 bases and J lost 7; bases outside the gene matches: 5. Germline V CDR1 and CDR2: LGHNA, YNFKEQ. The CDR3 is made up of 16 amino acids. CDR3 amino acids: CASSQEPGTGVEKLFF. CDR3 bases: TGTGCCAGCAGCCAAGAACCCGGGACAGGGGTTGAAAAACTGTTTTTT.

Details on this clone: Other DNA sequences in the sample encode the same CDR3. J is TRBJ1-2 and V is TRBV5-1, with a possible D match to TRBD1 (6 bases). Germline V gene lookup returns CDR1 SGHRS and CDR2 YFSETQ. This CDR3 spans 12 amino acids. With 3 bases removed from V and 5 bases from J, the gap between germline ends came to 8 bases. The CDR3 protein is CASSSTGYGYTF. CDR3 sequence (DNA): TGCGCCAGCAGCTCAACAGGGTATGGCTACACCTTC.

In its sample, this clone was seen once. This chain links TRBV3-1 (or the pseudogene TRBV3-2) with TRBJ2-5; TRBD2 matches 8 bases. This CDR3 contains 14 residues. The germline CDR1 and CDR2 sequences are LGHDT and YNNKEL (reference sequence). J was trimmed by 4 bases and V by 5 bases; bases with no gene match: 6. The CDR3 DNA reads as TGTGCCAGCAGCACGGGACGGGAGGGAGAGACCCAGTACTTC. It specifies CASSTGREGETQYF.

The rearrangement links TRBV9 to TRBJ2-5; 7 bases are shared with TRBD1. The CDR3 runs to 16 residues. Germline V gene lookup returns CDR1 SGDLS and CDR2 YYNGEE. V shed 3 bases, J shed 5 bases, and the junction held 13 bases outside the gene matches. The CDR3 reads CASSASTGEGRETQYF. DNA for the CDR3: TGTGCCAGCAGCGCCTCAACAGGGGAAGGTAGGGAGACCCAGTACTTC.

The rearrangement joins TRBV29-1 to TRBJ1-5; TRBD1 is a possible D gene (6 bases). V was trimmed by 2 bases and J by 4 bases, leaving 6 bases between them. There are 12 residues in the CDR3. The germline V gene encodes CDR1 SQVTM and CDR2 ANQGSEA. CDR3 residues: CSVEQGNQPQHF. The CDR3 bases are TGCAGCGTTGAACAGGGGAATCAGCCCCAGCATTTT.

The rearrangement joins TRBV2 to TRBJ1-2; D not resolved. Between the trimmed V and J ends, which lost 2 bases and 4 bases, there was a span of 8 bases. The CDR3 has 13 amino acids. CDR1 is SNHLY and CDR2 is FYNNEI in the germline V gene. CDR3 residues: CASSEIGSYGYTF. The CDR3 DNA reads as TGTGCCAGCAGTGAAATAGGGAGCTATGGCTACACCTTC.

This CDR3 reads CASSAVSRDGYTF. CDR3 in DNA: TGTGCCAGCAGTGCCGTTTCGCGGGATGGCTACACCTTC. The rearrangement uses TRBV28 and TRBJ1-2; no definite D call. The V gene lost 5 bases and the J gene lost 6 bases, with 13 bases spanning the gap. Germline assignment: CDR1 MDHEN and CDR2 SYDVKM. This CDR3 is 13 amino acids long.

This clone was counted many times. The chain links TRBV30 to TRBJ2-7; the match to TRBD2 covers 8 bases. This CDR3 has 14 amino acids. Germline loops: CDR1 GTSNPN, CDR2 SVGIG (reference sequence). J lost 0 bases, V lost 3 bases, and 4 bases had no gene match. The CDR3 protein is CAWRPGGGSYEQYF. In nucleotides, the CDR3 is TGTGCCTGGAGACCCGGGGGGGGCTCCTACGAGCAGTACTTC.

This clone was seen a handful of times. The chain's CDR3 is CASSLGPGQAGMNTEAFF. The CDR3 DNA follows: TGCGCCAGCAGCTTGGGTCCGGGACAGGCCGGTATGAACACTGAAGCTTTCTTT. The gene calls are TRBV5-1 and TRBJ1-1, with 8 nucleotides matching TRBD1. V shed 0 bases and J 0 bases; nucleotides not matched to a gene: 10. CDR3 size: 18 residues. CDR1 is SGHRS and CDR2 is YFSETQ in the germline V gene.